The 4 T cell receptor beta chains in this list originate from one sample, sequenced in a study of blood T cell repertoires in COVID-19. The data were produced by immunoSEQ multiplex PCR, yet TCRdb's version contains in-frame clones alone and is incomplete. Among a few hundred thousand clones listed, about nine tenths were seen once. Sequenced sample: peripheral blood. The receptors were gathered from a woman between 50 and 59 years old with COVID-19, enrolled during active disease.

The rearrangement links TRBV5-4 to TRBJ1-5, with D unclear. Looked up from germline, CDR1 is SGHNT and CDR2 is YYREEE (reference sequence). The CDR3 is 13 amino acids. Trimming pared 1 base from V and 14 bases from J, leaving 16 bases between. The CDR3 nucleotides are TGTGCCAGCAGCTTGCAACCGGGATCCGACGAGCATTTT. Translating gives CASSLQPGSDEHF.

V and J are TRBV13 and TRBJ2-1; 9 bases fit TRBD2. V lost 6 bases to trimming and J lost 0 bases; unmatched junction nucleotides: 12. This CDR3 contains 18 residues. Looked up from germline, CDR1 is PRHDT and CDR2 is FYEKMQ (reference sequence). The CDR3 loop reads CASRPDPSGKSSYNEQFF. The CDR3 nucleotides read TGTGCCAGCAGACCGGATCCTAGCGGGAAAAGCTCCTACAATGAGCAGTTCTTC.

The chain has TRBV28 and TRBJ1-5; 9 positions agree with TRBD1. This CDR3 is built from 16 residues. J gave up 9 bases and V 5 bases, and 14 bases lay outside the gene matches. The germline V gene has CDR1 MDHEN and CDR2 SYDVKM. The CDR3 is CASSPSDRGSLRPQHF. The CDR3 DNA reads TGTGCCAGCAGTCCGTCGGACAGGGGCTCCCTACGGCCCCAGCATTTT.

The chain carries TRBV27 and TRBJ1-3; a weak D match, TRBD1 (5 bases). Germline V gene lookup returns CDR1 MNHEY and CDR2 SMNVEV (reference sequence). V was shortened by 9 bases and J by 1 base, with 7 bases between the two germline ends. This CDR3 is built from 12 residues. CDR3 loop: CASRGSGNTIYF. The CDR3 region has the DNA TGTGCCAGTCGGGGGTCTGGAAACACCATATATTTT.